This T cell receptor beta chain appears in the sequencing data of a study of shared clonotypes between healthy human individuals. Turning to the study itself: Three plates were used per donor for CD4 naive, three for CD4 memory, two for CD8 naive and one for CD8 memory. Study outcomes and limitations: Among donors, the sharing of clonotypes was expected to be influenced by sequencing depth.

All donors were healthy HIV-negative adults lacking recent acute infections or vaccinations. The CDR3 totals 15 residues. The germline gives CDR1 MDHEN, CDR2 SYDVKM. Trimming cost V 2 bases and J 3 bases, with 11 bases left between them. About this clone: Its antigen is not identified.

The authors loaded 150 to 250 ng DNA, 30,000 to 35,000 T cell genomes, into sorted-subset replicate PCRs. Here immunoSEQ multiplex PCR was the method, and the copy in TCRdb shows in-frame clones only, minus some. Of hundreds of thousands of clones detected, 90% to 98% appear once; the ten largest clones hold around 0.29%. Sequenced input: memory CD8+ T cells sorted from blood. Subset indicated: CD45RO+ cells pooled with CCR7-negative TemRA cells. The J gene is TRBJ1-5, the V gene TRBV28; possible D gene TRBD1, 5 bases. The source of this sequence is a man aged 25 to 40 in good health. This CDR3 is CASSLEGPYNQPQHF. The CDR3, as DNA: TGTGCCAGCAGTTTAGAGGGACCTTACAATCAGCCCCAGCATTTT.